A single TCR beta chain is shown here with its context. Antigen specificity is unknown. The data are from a study of memory B cells and T cells in multiple sclerosis. Study results and limitations: Shared clonotype counts depended on differing compartment clone-set sizes and were normalized.

After stimulus-free culture, autoproliferating CFSE-dim and non-proliferating CFSE-high T cells were sequenced separately. About 50 million CFSE-labeled PBMCs were cultured 7 days unstimulated, then replicate wells were pooled. Without exogenous stimuli, roughly 0.49 uM CFSE-labeled PBMCs were cultured serum-free. The CDR3 has 13 amino acids. Trimming cost V 4 bases and J 3 bases, with 11 bases left between them. CDR1 is SGHNT, CDR2 YYREEE, per germline (reference sequence). Sequencing used immunoSEQ multiplex PCR; TCRdb keeps in-frame clones, though not all of them. The top ten clones hold less than 3.5% of a sample with about 32,000 clones, roughly 83% of them seen once.

This clonotype was obtained from a human donor with multiple sclerosis. Sequenced material: PBMCs from blood kept in culture. The chain links TRBV5-4 to TRBJ2-7; D perhaps matches TRBD1 (6 bases). The CDR3 DNA follows: TGTGCCAGCAGCCCACAGGGAAGCTACGAGCAGTACTTC. Its protein is CASSPQGSYEQYF.